The source of this T cell receptor (beta chain) is a study of blood T cell repertoires in COVID-19. At the level of the study: COVID-19 samples, acute and convalescent, were from the United States, Italy and Spain. The cDNA or gDNA used as material had been derived from T cells, B-cell-depleted T cells, or PBMCs.

Source study methods: Reference gene primer amplification gave nucleated cell count estimates. Measured with immunoSEQ multiplex PCR; TCRdb has only the in-frame clones, and not every one. The D gene and trimming were derived from the DNA, and the V and J assignments and clone size from that table. The sample shows some 30,000 clones, 80% to 90% of them seen only once. Seattle enrolled patients during active infection and tracked them longitudinally. V was cut by 5 bases and J by 1 base, with 15 bases left in between. This CDR3 is built from 15 residues. Germline loops: CDR1 SGHAT, CDR2 FQNNGV. The receptor was isolated from a woman of 80 years or more with COVID-19, enrolled during active disease. The rearrangement joins TRBV11-2 to TRBJ2-7, with D perhaps matching TRBD1 (6 bases). Sequencing was performed on peripheral blood. The CDR3 nucleotides are TGTGCCAGCAGCCGAGAGACAGGCCCTTCCTACGAGCAGTACTTC. As protein: CASSRETGPSYEQYF. The full variable domain, completed using reference TRBV11-2 and TRBJ2-7, is EAGVAQSPRYKIIEKRQSVAFWCNPISGHATLYWYQQILGQGPKLLIQFQNNGVVDDSQLPKDRFSAERLKGVDSTLKIQPAKLEDSAVYLCASSRETGPSYEQYFGPGTRLTVT.